A single sample gave rise to the 29 T cell receptor beta chains below, sequenced in a study of blood T cell repertoires in COVID-19. Libraries were prepared by immunoSEQ multiplex PCR; TCRdb keeps only in-frame clonotypes and omits some of them. In the table there are fewer than 100,000 clones, approximately 78% of which are singletons. What was sequenced was peripheral blood. Receptors originate from a human donor in a cohort sampled during active COVID-19.

This chain links TRBV7-8 with TRBJ1-1; 11 bases align to TRBD1. Germline trimming cut 4 bases from V and 3 bases from J; bases unmatched to any gene: 1. This CDR3 comprises 14 residues. Germline assignment: CDR1 SGHVS and CDR2 FQNEAQ. The CDR3 nucleotides are TGTGCCAGCAGCTGGGGACAGGGGGACACTGAAGCTTTCTTT. The encoded protein is CASSWGQGDTEAFF.

This chain uses TRBV11-2 with TRBJ1-1, with D unresolved. The CDR3 is 12 amino acids. In germline, CDR1 is SGHAT, CDR2 FQNNGV. V was cut by 5 bases and J by 0 bases, with 4 bases left in between. CDR3 nucleotide sequence: TGTGCCAGCAGCCCCTTGAACACTGAAGCTTTCTTT. This gives the protein CASSPLNTEAFF.

V and J are TRBV29-1 and TRBJ1-3; D possibly corresponds to TRBD1 (5 bases). The CDR3 runs 13 residues. Germline CDR1 SQVTM, CDR2 ANQGSEA. The V gene lost 4 bases and the J gene lost 4 bases, with 11 bases spanning the gap. The CDR3 nucleotides read TGCAGCGTTGCGGAGGGGACCGGAAACACCATATATTTT. Protein: CSVAEGTGNTIYF.

This sequence joins TRBV3-1 (or the pseudogene TRBV3-2) and TRBJ2-1, with D perhaps TRBD1 (6 bases). The V gene's germline CDR1 is LGHDT and CDR2 YNNKEL (reference sequence). Trimming removed 0 bases from V and 4 bases from J, with 10 bases in between. The CDR3 spans 15 residues. The DNA for the CDR3 is TGTGCCAGCAGCCAAGATACAGGGATATACAATGAGCAGTTCTTC. Its protein is CASSQDTGIYNEQFF.

The chain recombines TRBV11-2 with TRBJ2-7, with 9 bases identical to TRBD2. CDR3 length: 14 amino acids. The J segment lost 0 bases and the V segment lost 6 bases, leaving 3 bases of the junction unmatched. Germline V gene data show CDR1 as SGHAT and CDR2 as FQNNGV. The CDR3 coding sequence is TGTGCCAGCAGTTGGACTAGCGTCTCCTACGAGCAGTACTTC. Its translation: CASSWTSVSYEQYF. Combining the CDR3 with reference TRBV11-2 and TRBJ2-7 gives the whole variable domain EAGVAQSPRYKIIEKRQSVAFWCNPISGHATLYWYQQILGQGPKLLIQFQNNGVVDDSQLPKDRFSAERLKGVDSTLKIQPAKLEDSAVYLCASSWTSVSYEQYFGPGTRLTVT.

The rearrangement links TRBV3-1 (or the pseudogene TRBV3-2) to TRBJ2-1, with a weak D call TRBD1 (6 bases). This CDR3 has 14 amino acids. The germline gives CDR1 LGHDT, CDR2 YNNKEL (reference sequence). Trimming left V 0 bases short and J 5 bases short, with 8 bases between. CDR3 nucleotide sequence: TGTGCCAGCAGCCAAGATGGGACAAACAATGAGCAGTTCTTC. This translates into CASSQDGTNNEQFF.

The rearrangement joins TRBV5-4 to TRBJ2-5, with 12 bases fitting TRBD1. Germline CDR1 and CDR2: SGHNT and YYREEE (reference sequence). With 4 bases clipped from V and 5 bases from J, the junction kept 6 bases outside the gene matches. The CDR3 consists of 15 residues. DNA of the CDR3: TGTGCCAGCAGCCCCGGGACAGGGGGCGGGGAGACCCAGTACTTC. Translating gives CASSPGTGGGETQYF.

The CDR3 region is CASSPDRQETQYF. The CDR3 DNA follows: TGTGCCAGCAGCCCTGACAGGCAAGAGACCCAGTACTTC. This chain joins TRBV12-3 or TRBV12-4 and TRBJ2-5; weak D call: TRBD1 (6 bases). With 6 bases removed from V and 2 bases from J, the gap between germline ends came to 10 bases. This CDR3 contains 13 residues.

The chain joins TRBV7-9 to TRBJ2-6, with D uncertain. The germline gives CDR1 SEHNR, CDR2 FQNEAQ (reference sequence). Trimming removed 2 bases at V and 2 bases at J, with 13 bases between. This CDR3 comprises 17 residues. Here the CDR3 DNA reads TGTGCCAGCAGCTTATTTCCAAGTTTAGCTGGGGCCAACGTCCTGACTTTC. Its translation: CASSLFPSLAGANVLTF. The full variable domain, with the rest looked up from reference TRBV7-9 and TRBJ2-6, is DTGVSQNPRHKITKRGQNVTFRCDPISEHNRLYWYRQTLGQGPEFLTYFQNEAQLEKSRLLSDRFSAERPKGSFSTLEIQRTEQGDSAMYLCASSLFPSLAGANVLTFGAGSRLTVL.

This chain uses TRBV6-1 with TRBJ2-7; D uncertain. V was pared by 3 bases and J by 0 bases, with 6 bases between. Per the germline V gene, CDR1 is MNHNS and CDR2 is SASEGT. This CDR3 has 13 amino acids. CDR3 DNA: TGTGCCAGCAGTGACAGGTACTCCTACGAGCAGTACTTC. As protein: CASSDRYSYEQYF.

The J gene is TRBJ2-2, the V gene TRBV7-9; D not certain. The V end lost 0 bases, the J end lost 8 bases, and 13 bases lay between the germline ends. The CDR3 is 15 residues long. CDR1 is SEHNR and CDR2 is FQNEAQ in the germline V gene (reference sequence). DNA of the CDR3: TGTGCCAGCAGCTTAGCGGAAGCGTTTGGGGGGGAGCTGTTTTTT. Residues: CASSLAEAFGGELFF.

J is TRBJ2-5 and V is TRBV6-5; 8 bases map to TRBD1. Per germline, CDR1 MNHEY and CDR2 SVGAGI. V lost 6 bases, J lost 5 bases, and 11 bases stayed unmatched. The CDR3 consists of 15 residues. The CDR3 loop reads CASSPSQGVDETQYF. The DNA for the CDR3 is TGTGCCAGCAGCCCATCACAGGGGGTAGACGAGACCCAGTACTTC.

The CDR3 DNA reads TGTGCCAGCAGCCTAGGACAGGGGGCCGAAAACATTCAGTACTTC. Its translation: CASSLGQGAENIQYF. The chain couples TRBV7-9 to TRBJ2-4; 11 bases fit TRBD1. V dropped 5 bases and J dropped 5; count of bases not matched to a gene: 5. There are 15 residues in the CDR3. CDR1 is SEHNR, CDR2 FQNEAQ, per germline (reference sequence).

The chain couples TRBV7-8 to TRBJ1-1, with a weak D call TRBD1 (5 bases). V lost 5 bases and J 3 bases, leaving 13 bases between the germline ends. The CDR3 loop spans 14 amino acids. Germline V gene data show CDR1 as SGHVS and CDR2 as FQNEAQ. In DNA, the CDR3 is TGTGCCAGCAGCGTTCAAGGGGAGGACACTGAAGCTTTCTTT. This translates into CASSVQGEDTEAFF.

This rearrangement joins TRBV4-1 to TRBJ2-7; 9 positions match TRBD2. V lost 4 bases and J lost 4; bases outside the gene matches: 5. The germline V gene has CDR1 MGHRA and CDR2 YSYEKL. The CDR3 length is 14 residues. The CDR3 loop reads CASSRLAGTYEQYF. Written as DNA, the CDR3 is TGCGCCAGCAGCCGTCTAGCGGGGACGTACGAGCAGTACTTC.

The rearrangement links TRBV18 to TRBJ1-1, with 8 bases fitting TRBD1. CDR1 is KGHSH, CDR2 LQKENI, per germline. This CDR3 region has 15 residues. The J segment lost 5 bases and the V segment lost 2 bases, leaving 7 bases of the junction unmatched. The CDR3, as DNA: TGTGCCAGCTCACCAGATCAGGGGGCAGTGACTGAAGCTTTCTTT. Its translation: CASSPDQGAVTEAFF.

There are a few counts of this clone. The chain is built from TRBV9 and TRBJ2-3; D might be TRBD2 (5 bases). This CDR3 contains 13 residues. Germline-derived CDR1 and CDR2 are SGDLS and YYNGEE. The V and J ends lost 4 bases and 4 bases respectively, with 10 bases between them. The CDR3 DNA is TGTGCCAGCAGCCTGAGGGAGCCAGATACGCAGTATTTT. This codes for CASSLREPDTQYF.

J is TRBJ1-5 and V is TRBV18, with TRBD1 matching 9 bases. Trimming took 3 bases from V and 0 from J; bases not matched to a gene: 3. This CDR3 is built from 16 residues. Per the germline V gene, CDR1 is KGHSH and CDR2 is LQKENI. The CDR3 spells CASSPGTGYSNQPQHF. In DNA form, the CDR3 reads TGTGCCAGCTCACCCGGGACAGGGTATAGCAATCAGCCCCAGCATTTT.

The chain uses TRBV30 and TRBJ1-1; D is ambiguous. The CDR3 has 12 amino acids. Germline V gene data show CDR1 as GTSNPN and CDR2 as SVGIG (reference sequence). Trimming removed 5 bases from V and 1 base from J, with 8 bases in between. CDR3 protein: CAWGPRNTEAFF. CDR3 nucleotides: TGTGCCTGGGGTCCCAGGAACACTGAAGCTTTCTTT.

This chain connects TRBV4-1 to TRBJ2-5, with D possibly being TRBD1 (8 bases). V dropped 1 base and J dropped 5 bases, with 17 bases sitting between them. The CDR3 contains 16 residues. CDR1 is MGHRA and CDR2 is YSYEKL in the germline V gene. The CDR3 coding sequence is TGCGCCAGCAGCCAAGTTCGGAACAGGGGGGGGGAGACCCAGTACTTC. Protein: CASSQVRNRGGETQYF.

This clone was detected only a few times. The rearrangement links TRBV5-1 to TRBJ2-5, with TRBD2 identical over 9 bases. The V segment lost 0 bases and the J segment 7 bases; nucleotides outside the gene matches: 10. The length of the CDR3 is 16 residues. In germline, CDR1 is SGHRS, CDR2 YFSETQ. This chain's CDR3 is CASSLERGASIGTQYF. In nucleotides, the CDR3 is TGCGCCAGCAGCTTGGAGCGGGGGGCCTCCATAGGGACCCAGTACTTC.

This clone appeared a single time. The rearrangement joins TRBV5-1 to TRBJ1-5; D may be TRBD1 (5 bases). Trimming took 0 bases from V and 3 from J, leaving 7 bases between them. In germline, CDR1 is SGHRS, CDR2 YFSETQ. The CDR3 consists of 14 residues. As DNA, the CDR3 is TGCGCCAGCAGCTTGGGACAGATCAATCAGCCCCAGCATTTT. Translated, it gives CASSLGQINQPQHF.

V usage is TRBV5-1 and J usage is TRBJ2-5; 8 bases are shared with TRBD1. This CDR3 contains 15 residues. The germline CDR1 and CDR2 sequences are SGHRS and YFSETQ. Trimming took 1 base from V and 4 from J; bases not matched to a gene: 6. The CDR3 nucleotides read TGCGCCAGCAGCTTGACAGGACAGGGAGGAGAGACCCAGTACTTC. Its protein is CASSLTGQGGETQYF.

This clone was detected a few times. The rearrangement uses TRBV7-9 and TRBJ2-7; D remains ambiguous. CDR1 SEHNR and CDR2 FQNEAQ come from the germline V gene (reference sequence). The CDR3 length is 14 residues. V gave up 5 bases and J gave up 4 bases, with 15 bases separating them. The CDR3: CASSPQAPYYEQYF. For the CDR3, the DNA is TGTGCCAGCAGCCCCCAGGCCCCCTATTACGAGCAGTACTTC.

The CDR3 reads CASSRTSGGTQYF. DNA for the CDR3: TGTGCCAGCAGCAGGACTAGCGGGGGTACGCAGTATTTT. The chain employs TRBV7-6 and TRBJ2-3; 13 nucleotides align to TRBD2. CDR1 SGHVS and CDR2 FNYEAQ come from the germline V gene. The V and J ends lost 5 bases and 8 bases, in that order; junction bases with no gene match: 1. The CDR3 loop spans 13 amino acids. Full variable domain (rest looked up from reference TRBV7-6 and TRBJ2-3): GAGVSQSPRYKVTKRGQDVALRCDPISGHVSLYWYRQALGQGPEFLTYFNYEAQQDKSGLPNDRFSAERPEGSISTLTIQRTEQRDSAMYRCASSRTSGGTQYFGPGTRLTVL.

The chain joins TRBV29-1 to TRBJ1-3; possibly TRBD1 for D (5 bases). The CDR3 has 15 residues. Trimming removed 7 bases from V and 0 bases from J, with 16 bases in between. Germline CDR1 and CDR2: SQVTM and ANQGSEA. CDR3 sequence: CSGLDRSSSGNTIYF. The CDR3 coding sequence is TGCAGCGGCCTAGACAGATCTTCCTCTGGAAACACCATATATTTT.

V is TRBV5-1 and J is TRBJ2-1; 11 positions match TRBD2. The CDR3 consists of 15 residues. Germline V gives CDR1 SGHRS, CDR2 YFSETQ. The V gene end was trimmed by 0 bases and the J gene end by 7 bases; junction bases not matched to a gene: 3. The CDR3 loop is CASSLAASGGNEQFF. CDR3 DNA: TGCGCCAGCAGCTTGGCGGCTAGCGGGGGGAATGAGCAGTTCTTC.

The chain carries TRBV18 and TRBJ2-3, with 7 bases that match TRBD2. CDR3 length: 15 amino acids. Germline V gene data show CDR1 as KGHSH and CDR2 as LQKENI. The V gene end was trimmed by 4 bases and the J gene end by 3 bases; junction bases not matched to a gene: 7. The CDR3 region has the DNA TGTGCCAGCTCACGAGTCGGCGGGGGAACAGATACGCAGTATTTT. Its protein is CASSRVGGGTDTQYF.

The CDR3 here is CASSLSRDSSSEQYF. The CDR3 bases are TGTGCCAGCAGCTTGAGCCGGGACAGTTCATCCGAGCAGTACTTC. The chain employs TRBV7-8 and TRBJ2-7; 7 bases line up with TRBD1. Germline V CDR1 and CDR2: SGHVS, FQNEAQ. Losses at the gene ends were 3 bases for V and 6 bases for J; bases not matched to a gene: 11. This CDR3 spans 15 amino acids.